This section outlines one TCR beta chain sequence together with its context. These data are taken from a study of blood T cell repertoires in COVID-19. Original processing methods: Researchers report that nucleated cell counts were estimated from reference gene primer amplification. Sequencing used immunoSEQ multiplex PCR; TCRdb keeps in-frame clones, though not all of them. From that table come the V and J calls and clone size; the DNA was used to work out D and trimming. The sample has 100,000 to 150,000 clones, around 87% seen once; the top ten hold approximately 8%. CDR3 length equals 13 residues. CDR1 is SGHVS and CDR2 is FQNEAQ in the germline V gene. Trimming cost V 8 bases and J 5 bases, with 13 bases left between them.

The origin of this receptor is a man in his fifties or sixties with acute or convalescent COVID-19. The J gene is TRBJ2-1, the V gene TRBV7-8, with D perhaps TRBD2 (6 bases). The specimen was peripheral blood. This CDR3 is CASWKEGNNEQFF. The CDR3 DNA follows: TGTGCCAGCTGGAAGGAGGGCAACAATGAGCAGTTCTTC.